This T cell receptor beta chain derives from a study of blood T cell repertoires in COVID-19. Study-wide background: COVID-19 samples from acute and convalescent phases originated in the United States, Italy and Spain. In each case, the material was cDNA or gDNA derived from T cells, B-cell-depleted T cells, or PBMCs.

Per the germline V gene, CDR1 is MNHEY and CDR2 is SMNVEV (reference sequence). Trimming shortened V by 2 bases and J by 5 bases, and 18 bases separated the two germline ends. CDR3 length equals 16 residues. Per the study methods: How many nucleated cells were present was estimated from reference gene primer amplification. Profiling relied on immunoSEQ multiplex PCR, and the TCRdb table lists in-frame clones only, not all of them. D and trimming come from the DNA, and the V and J calls and clone size come from that table. The table shows 250,000 to 350,000 clones, with approximately 91% occurring only once.

The sample was peripheral blood. The V call is TRBV27, the J call TRBJ2-5; TRBD1 might be the D (6 bases). This receptor was identified in a woman aged 55-69 years with acute or convalescent COVID-19. CDR3 in DNA: TGTGCCAGCAGTTTAAGGGGCAGGGGACGAGAGGAGACCCAGTACTTC. This encodes CASSLRGRGREETQYF.